This T cell receptor (beta chain) was sequenced in a study of blood T cells in healthy people across ages. The CDR3 extends over 14 amino acids. The germline V gene has CDR1 SEHNR and CDR2 FQNEAQ (reference sequence). V lost 2 bases, J lost 1 base, and 8 bases lay in between. Then a second PCR, running roughly 6 to 12 cycles, was carried out with a sample-barcoded 5' primer and a J-beta primer mix. TCRdb re-analysed the 5' RACE reads in MiXCR, keeping a single row per CDR3 protein. The sample includes about 640,000 distinct CDR3 sequences, roughly 53% of them seen just once. Sequencing input: blood. This rearrangement joins TRBV7-9 to TRBJ2-5; the D is unclear. The clonotype originates from a man in his fifties or sixties in good health. For the CDR3, the DNA is TGTGCCAGCAGCTTATTGCAGTCCCAAGAGACCCAGTACTTC. This translates into CASSLLQSQETQYF.